The T cell receptor beta chain described here comes from a study of blood T cell repertoires in COVID-19. Whole-study context: Both acute and convalescent COVID-19 samples were obtained from the United States, Italy and Spain.

In the original analysis: How many nucleated cells were present was estimated from reference gene primer amplification. Generated by immunoSEQ multiplex PCR, the TCRdb table keeps only in-frame clones and is missing some. V, J and clone size reflect that table, while D and trimming were determined from the DNA. The sample records roughly 30,000 clones, 85% to 95% being singletons. V lost 3 bases to trimming and J lost 8 bases; unmatched junction nucleotides: 11. The CDR3 runs to 16 residues. In germline, CDR1 is MGHRA, CDR2 YSYEKL. Material for sequencing was peripheral blood. The V gene is TRBV4-1, the J gene TRBJ1-4, with TRBD1 identical over 8 bases. This TCR derives from a woman in her 70s with COVID-19, enrolled during active disease. CDR3 protein: CASSQERQGALEKLFF. CDR3 bases: TGCGCCAGCAGCCAGGAACGCCAGGGGGCTTTGGAAAAACTGTTTTTT.